These 22 T cell receptor beta chains originate from one sample sequenced in a study of blood T cell repertoires in COVID-19. Here immunoSEQ multiplex PCR was the method, and the copy in TCRdb shows in-frame clones only, minus some. The data contain 25,000 to 30,000 clones, 76% of them singletons. Sample: peripheral blood. The receptors come from a man between 65 and 85 years old with acute or convalescent COVID-19.

The V call is TRBV3-1 (or the pseudogene TRBV3-2), the J call TRBJ2-1; D may be TRBD1 (6 bases). CDR1 and CDR2 (germline): LGHDT, YNNKEL (reference sequence). V was clipped by 0 bases and J by 7 bases, with 13 bases between them. The CDR3 is 15 amino acids. Written as DNA, the CDR3 is TGTGCCAGCAGCCAAGATTACCGAAGGGGGAATGAGCAGTTCTTC. It translates to CASSQDYRRGNEQFF.

J is TRBJ1-1 and V is TRBV19; D possibly corresponds to TRBD1 (5 bases). Trimming left V 10 bases short and J 1 base short, with 22 bases between. This CDR3 has 16 residues. The germline CDR1 and CDR2 sequences are LNHDA and SQIVND (reference sequence). The CDR3 sequence is CATTGGAGARNTEAFF. The CDR3 bases are TGTGCCACCACGGGAGGGGCCGGGGCGCGGAACACTGAAGCTTTCTTT.

The V and J genes are TRBV19 and TRBJ2-5, with TRBD2 as a possible D gene (5 bases). The germline V gene encodes CDR1 LNHDA and CDR2 SQIVND (reference sequence). V was cut by 6 bases and J by 1 base, with 6 bases left in between. The CDR3 totals 12 residues. The CDR3 bases are TGTGCCAGTAGGGACTTCCAAGAGACCCAGTACTTC. Translating it yields CASRDFQETQYF.

The rearrangement uses TRBV19 and TRBJ2-1; 13 bases line up with TRBD2. The junction had 5 bases not matched to a gene; V was cut back by 6 bases and J by 6 bases. The CDR3 contains 15 residues. Per germline, CDR1 LNHDA and CDR2 SQIVND (reference sequence). CDR3 coding DNA: TGTGCCAGTAGCACCGGGACTAGCGGGACCAATGAGCAGTTCTTC. It codes for CASSTGTSGTNEQFF. Using reference TRBV19 and TRBJ2-1 for the parts outside the CDR3, the full variable domain is DGGITQSPKYLFRKEGQNVTLSCEQNLNHDAMYWYRQDPGQGLRLIYYSQIVNDFQKGDIAEGYSVSREKKESFPLTVTSAQKNPTAFYLCASSTGTSGTNEQFFGPGTRLTVL.

The V gene is TRBV3-1 (or the pseudogene TRBV3-2), the J gene TRBJ2-3, with 13 nucleotides matching TRBD2. The V gene's germline CDR1 is LGHDT and CDR2 YNNKEL (reference sequence). The V gene end was trimmed by 4 bases and the J gene end by 0 bases; junction bases not matched to a gene: 7. CDR3 length: 18 amino acids. The CDR3 loop reads CASSLAGTSGASTDTQYF. CDR3 sequence (DNA): TGTGCCAGCAGCCTCGCCGGGACTAGCGGGGCCAGCACAGATACGCAGTATTTT.

The rearrangement joins TRBV3-1 (or the pseudogene TRBV3-2) to TRBJ2-2; D might be TRBD1 (6 bases). This CDR3 is built from 16 residues. V shed 4 bases and J shed 3 bases, with 15 bases lying between them. Looked up from germline, CDR1 is LGHDT and CDR2 is YNNKEL (reference sequence). For the CDR3, the DNA is TGTGCCAGCAGCCGGGGGCTCCTAAGAGACACCGGGGAGCTGTTTTTT. Protein product: CASSRGLLRDTGELFF.

This chain uses TRBV6-5 with TRBJ2-7; TRBD2 is a possible D gene (5 bases). Trimming removed 4 bases at V and 3 bases at J, with 13 bases between. The CDR3 loop spans 14 amino acids. CDR1 and CDR2 (germline): MNHEY, SVGAGI. The CDR3 DNA reads TGTGCCAGCAGTTCCAAGGGTGGACTCTACGAGCAGTACTTC. It specifies CASSSKGGLYEQYF.

The J gene is TRBJ1-6, the V gene TRBV3-1 (or the pseudogene TRBV3-2); TRBD1 is a possible D gene (6 bases). This CDR3 has 15 residues. V was cut by 1 base and J by 8 bases, with 12 bases left in between. The germline CDR1 and CDR2 sequences are LGHDT and YNNKEL (reference sequence). DNA of the CDR3: TGTGCCAGCAGCCAAGGATCGCGGACAGATTCACCCCTCCACTTT. Translated: CASSQGSRTDSPLHF.

The gene calls are TRBV28 and TRBJ2-4, with D maybe TRBD1 (5 bases). The V and J ends lost 8 bases and 0 bases respectively, with 11 bases between them. There are 14 residues in the CDR3. Looked up from germline, CDR1 is MDHEN and CDR2 is SYDVKM. The CDR3 is CASGKGPAKNIQYF. The CDR3 DNA follows: TGTGCCAGCGGGAAGGGGCCAGCCAAAAACATTCAGTACTTC. The whole variable domain, remainder taken from reference TRBV28 and TRBJ2-4, is DVKVTQSSRYLVKRTGEKVFLECVQDMDHENMFWYRQDPGLGLRLIYFSYDVKMKEKGDIPEGYSVSREKKERFSLILESASTNQTSMYLCASGKGPAKNIQYFGAGTRLSVL.

The gene calls are TRBV28 and TRBJ2-5, with TRBD2 matching 10 bases. Germline CDR1 and CDR2: MDHEN and SYDVKM. This CDR3 region has 16 residues. V trimming: 1 base; J trimming: 4 bases; junction bases outside the gene matches: 6. CDR3 DNA sequence: TGTGCCAGCAGTTTATTTGGTAGCGGGGGGCTAGAGACCCAGTACTTC. As protein: CASSLFGSGGLETQYF.

The rearrangement links TRBV4-1 to TRBJ2-7, with TRBD1 identical over 7 bases. Germline V lookup: CDR1 MGHRA, CDR2 YSYEKL. Trimming at V came to 1 base and at J to 9 bases, leaving 6 bases not matched to a gene. This CDR3 is 13 amino acids long. CDR3 nucleotide sequence: TGCGCCAGCAGCCAAGGGGGACAGTCGAGGCAGTACTTC. Encoded protein: CASSQGGQSRQYF.

The genes are TRBV6-2 or TRBV6-3 and TRBJ1-2; TRBD1 matches at 7 bases. V trimming: 4 bases; J trimming: 0 bases; junction bases outside the gene matches: 5. The CDR3 is 15 amino acids. CDR1 and CDR2 (germline): MNHEY, SVGEGT. The CDR3 loop reads CASSSWGQSNYGYTF. The CDR3 DNA sequence: TGTGCCAGCAGTTCCTGGGGACAGTCTAACTATGGCTACACCTTC.

This chain connects TRBV7-9 to TRBJ2-5, with D unresolved. The CDR3 covers 13 residues. V was pared by 4 bases and J by 1 base, with 7 bases between. The germline gives CDR1 SEHNR, CDR2 FQNEAQ (reference sequence). The CDR3: CASSSNPQETQYF. The CDR3 nucleotides are TGTGCCAGCAGCTCCAATCCCCAAGAGACCCAGTACTTC.

The rearrangement uses TRBV11-2 and TRBJ1-4; 8 bases are a match to TRBD1. The germline gives CDR1 SGHAT, CDR2 FQNNGV. The trim removed 0 bases at V and 7 bases at J, leaving 10 bases unmatched. The CDR3 spans 17 residues. CDR3 protein: CASSLDYSSGGVEKLFF. CDR3 nucleotides: TGTGCCAGCAGCTTAGATTATTCGTCAGGGGGCGTTGAAAAACTGTTTTTT. Filled out from reference TRBV11-2 and TRBJ1-4, the complete variable domain reads EAGVAQSPRYKIIEKRQSVAFWCNPISGHATLYWYQQILGQGPKLLIQFQNNGVVDDSQLPKDRFSAERLKGVDSTLKIQPAKLEDSAVYLCASSLDYSSGGVEKLFFGSGTQLSVL.

V and J are TRBV7-2 and TRBJ2-7, with 7 nucleotides matching TRBD1. Losses at the gene ends were 5 bases for V and 1 base for J; bases not matched to a gene: 14. Germline V gene sequence: CDR1 SGHTA, CDR2 FQGNSA. The CDR3 contains 17 residues. The CDR3 reads CASSPPGRGLRSYEQYF. The CDR3, as DNA: TGTGCCAGCAGCCCCCCCGGTAGGGGGCTGAGGTCCTACGAGCAGTACTTC.

The CDR3 sequence is CASSVQGGNSNQPQHF. The DNA of the CDR3 is TGTGCCAGCAGCGTACAGGGGGGTAATAGCAATCAGCCCCAGCATTTT. The chain carries TRBV7-6 and TRBJ1-5; 8 nucleotides line up with TRBD1. The CDR3 totals 16 residues. The germline V gene has CDR1 SGHVS and CDR2 FNYEAQ. V shed 5 bases and J 0 bases; nucleotides not matched to a gene: 6.

The rearrangement links TRBV20-1 to TRBJ2-1; D not certain. CDR3 length equals 11 residues. Trimming pared 2 bases from V and 8 bases from J, leaving 7 bases between. Germline loops: CDR1 DFQATT, CDR2 SNEGSKA (reference sequence). CDR3 bases: TGCAGTGCTAGATTCCGGGATGAGCAGTTCTTC. This encodes CSARFRDEQFF.

This chain connects TRBV5-4 to TRBJ2-7; the D gene is possibly TRBD1 (6 bases). The CDR3 totals 13 residues. The V and J ends lost 7 bases and 4 bases respectively, with 15 bases between them. Germline V gene data show CDR1 as SGHNT and CDR2 as YYREEE (reference sequence). The CDR3 DNA is TGTGCCAGCTCCCTGGACAGAAATTACGAGCAGTACTTC. It is translated as CASSLDRNYEQYF.

The gene calls are TRBV12-3 or TRBV12-4 and TRBJ2-1; tentative D call: TRBD1 (5 bases). The CDR3 has 11 residues. With 8 bases removed from V and 6 bases from J, the gap between germline ends came to 8 bases. In DNA, the CDR3 is TGTGCCAGCCATAGGGGCAATGAGCAGTTCTTC. Translation: CASHRGNEQFF.

The V gene is TRBV6-5, the J gene TRBJ1-4; the D gene is possibly TRBD1 (5 bases). The germline V gene has CDR1 MNHEY and CDR2 SVGAGI. This CDR3 has 14 residues. V shed 5 bases and J shed 4 bases, with 11 bases lying between them. The CDR3 DNA is TGTGCCAGCAGTCCAGGACAAGATAATGAAAAACTGTTTTTT. Protein: CASSPGQDNEKLFF.

Here the CDR3 reads CASNRRQGAAGAFF. The CDR3 DNA sequence: TGTGCCAGCAACCGACGACAGGGGGCGGCTGGTGCTTTCTTT. The V call is TRBV6-5, the J call TRBJ1-1; 10 bases line up with TRBD1. The CDR3 runs to 14 residues. CDR1 is MNHEY and CDR2 is SVGAGI in the germline V gene. After removal of 7 bases from V and 11 bases from J, the junction contained 13 bases not matched to a gene.

V is TRBV7-3 and J is TRBJ1-2; 9 bases line up with TRBD1. Germline V gives CDR1 SGHTA, CDR2 FQGTGA. This CDR3 is built from 13 residues. J was trimmed by 6 bases and V by 6 bases; bases with no gene match: 5. CDR3: CASSPGTGNGYTF. The CDR3 coding sequence is TGTGCCAGCAGTCCCGGGACAGGGAATGGCTACACCTTC.